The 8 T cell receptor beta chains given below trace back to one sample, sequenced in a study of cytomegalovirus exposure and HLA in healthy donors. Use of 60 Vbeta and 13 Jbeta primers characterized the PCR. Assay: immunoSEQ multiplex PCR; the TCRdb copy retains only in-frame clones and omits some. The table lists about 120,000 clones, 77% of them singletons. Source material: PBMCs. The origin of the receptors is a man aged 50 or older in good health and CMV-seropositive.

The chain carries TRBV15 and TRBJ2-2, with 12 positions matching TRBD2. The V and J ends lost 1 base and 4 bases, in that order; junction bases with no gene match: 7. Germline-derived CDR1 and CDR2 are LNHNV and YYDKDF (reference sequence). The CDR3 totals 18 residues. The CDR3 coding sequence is TGTGCCACCAGCAGAGGCGCTAGCGGGGGGGGAGGCACCGGGGAGCTGTTTTTT. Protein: CATSRGASGGGGTGELFF.

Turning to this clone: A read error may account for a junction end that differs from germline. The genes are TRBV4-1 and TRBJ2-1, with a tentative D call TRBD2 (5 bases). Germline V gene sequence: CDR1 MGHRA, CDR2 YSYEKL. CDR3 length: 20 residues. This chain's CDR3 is CASSQEIQRLTMSSYNEQFF. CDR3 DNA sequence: TGCGCCAGCAGTCAAGAGATCCAGCGGCTAACTATGAGCTCCTACAATGAGCAGTTCTTC.

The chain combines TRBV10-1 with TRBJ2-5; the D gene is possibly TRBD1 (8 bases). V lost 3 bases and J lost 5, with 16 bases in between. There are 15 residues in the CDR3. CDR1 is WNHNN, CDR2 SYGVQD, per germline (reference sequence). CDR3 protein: CASSDGQGGMETQYF. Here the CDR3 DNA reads TGCGCCAGCAGTGATGGACAGGGAGGGATGGAGACCCAGTACTTC.

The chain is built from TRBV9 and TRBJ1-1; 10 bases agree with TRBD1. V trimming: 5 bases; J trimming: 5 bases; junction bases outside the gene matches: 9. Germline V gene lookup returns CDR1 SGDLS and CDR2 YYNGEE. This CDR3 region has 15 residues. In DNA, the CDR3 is TGTGCCAGCAGTGACAGGGGGCAAGCAGGAACTGAAGCTTTCTTT. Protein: CASSDRGQAGTEAFF. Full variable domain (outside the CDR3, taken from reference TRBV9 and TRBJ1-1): DSGVTQTPKHLITATGQRVTLRCSPRSGDLSVYWYQQSLDQGLQFLIQYYNGEERAKGNILERFSAQQFPDLHSELNLSSLELGDSALYFCASSDRGQAGTEAFFGQGTRLTVV.

This CDR3 reads CASSPLSSGKETQYF. In DNA form, the CDR3 reads TGTGCCAGCTCACCTTTATCTAGCGGGAAAGAGACCCAGTACTTC. V is TRBV18 and J is TRBJ2-5; TRBD2 matches at 9 bases. Trimming cost V 3 bases and J 3 bases; bases outside gene matches: 5. Germline V gives CDR1 KGHSH, CDR2 LQKENI. The CDR3 contains 15 residues.

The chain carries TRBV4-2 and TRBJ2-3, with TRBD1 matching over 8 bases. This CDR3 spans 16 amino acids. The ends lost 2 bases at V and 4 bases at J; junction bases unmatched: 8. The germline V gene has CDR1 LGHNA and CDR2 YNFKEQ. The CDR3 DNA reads TGTGCCAGCAGCCAAAGGGGTCAGGGGGCTGCAGATACGCAGTATTTT. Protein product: CASSQRGQGAADTQYF.

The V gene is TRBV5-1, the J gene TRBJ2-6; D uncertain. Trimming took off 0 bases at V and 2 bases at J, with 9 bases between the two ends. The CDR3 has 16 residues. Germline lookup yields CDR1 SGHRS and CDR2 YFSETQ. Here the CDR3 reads CASSLDPYPGANVLTF. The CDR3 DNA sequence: TGCGCCAGCAGCTTGGACCCCTATCCTGGGGCCAACGTCCTGACTTTC.

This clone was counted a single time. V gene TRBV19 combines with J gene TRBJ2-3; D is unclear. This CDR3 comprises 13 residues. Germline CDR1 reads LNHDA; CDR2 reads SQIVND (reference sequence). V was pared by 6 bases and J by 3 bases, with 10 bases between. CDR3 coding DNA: TGTGCCAGTAGCCACCCGAGTACAGATACGCAGTATTTT. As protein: CASSHPSTDTQYF.